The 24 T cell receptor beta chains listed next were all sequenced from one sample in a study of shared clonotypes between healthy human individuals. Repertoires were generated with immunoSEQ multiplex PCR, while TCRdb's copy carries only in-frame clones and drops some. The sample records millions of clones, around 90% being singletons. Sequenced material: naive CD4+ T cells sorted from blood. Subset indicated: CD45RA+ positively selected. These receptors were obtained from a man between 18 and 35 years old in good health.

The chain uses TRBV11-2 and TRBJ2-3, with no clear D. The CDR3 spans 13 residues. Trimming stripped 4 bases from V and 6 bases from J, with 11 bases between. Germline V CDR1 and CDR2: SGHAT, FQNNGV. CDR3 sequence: CASSSWVEDTQYF. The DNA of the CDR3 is TGTGCCAGCAGCTCATGGGTAGAGGATACGCAGTATTTT.

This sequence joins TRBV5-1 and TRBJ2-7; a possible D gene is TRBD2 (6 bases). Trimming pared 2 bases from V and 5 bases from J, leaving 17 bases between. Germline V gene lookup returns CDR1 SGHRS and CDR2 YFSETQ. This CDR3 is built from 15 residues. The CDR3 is CASSFPSGEINEQYF. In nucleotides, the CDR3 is TGCGCCAGCAGCTTCCCCTCGGGGGAAATCAACGAGCAGTACTTC.

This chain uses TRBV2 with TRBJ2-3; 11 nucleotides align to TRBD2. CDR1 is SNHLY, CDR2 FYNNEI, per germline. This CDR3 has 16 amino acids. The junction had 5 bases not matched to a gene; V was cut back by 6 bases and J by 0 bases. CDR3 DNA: TGTGCCAGCAGCCCACTAGCGGGGGTAAGCACAGATACGCAGTATTTT. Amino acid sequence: CASSPLAGVSTDTQYF.

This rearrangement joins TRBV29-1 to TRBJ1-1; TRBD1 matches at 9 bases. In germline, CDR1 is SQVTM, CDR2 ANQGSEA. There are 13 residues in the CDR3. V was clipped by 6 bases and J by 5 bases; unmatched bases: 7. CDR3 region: CSVGTGGETEAFF. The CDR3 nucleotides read TGCAGCGTGGGTACAGGGGGCGAAACTGAAGCTTTCTTT.

The CDR3 sequence is CASSIEGVDPRLRETQYF. CDR3 nucleotides: TGTGCCAGTAGTATTGAGGGGGTCGACCCAAGACTAAGAGAGACCCAGTACTTC. The V gene is TRBV19, the J gene TRBJ2-5, with D possibly being TRBD1 (6 bases). The length of the CDR3 is 18 residues. The V gene lost 3 bases and the J gene lost 4 bases, with 24 bases spanning the gap. Germline CDR1 reads LNHDA; CDR2 reads SQIVND (reference sequence).

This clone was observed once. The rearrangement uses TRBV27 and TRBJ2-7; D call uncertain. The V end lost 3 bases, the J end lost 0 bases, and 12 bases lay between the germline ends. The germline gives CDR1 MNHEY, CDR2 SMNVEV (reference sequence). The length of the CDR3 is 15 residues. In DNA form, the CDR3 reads TGTGCCAGCAGTTTGAAAGCAAAAAGCTCCTACGAGCAGTACTTC. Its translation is CASSLKAKSSYEQYF.

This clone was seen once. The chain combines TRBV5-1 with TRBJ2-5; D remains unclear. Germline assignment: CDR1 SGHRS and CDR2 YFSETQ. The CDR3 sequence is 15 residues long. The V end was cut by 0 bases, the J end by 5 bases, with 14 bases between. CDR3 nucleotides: TGCGCCAGCAGCTTGGCCCCCCCGTCCGGGGAGACCCAGTACTTC. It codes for CASSLAPPSGETQYF.

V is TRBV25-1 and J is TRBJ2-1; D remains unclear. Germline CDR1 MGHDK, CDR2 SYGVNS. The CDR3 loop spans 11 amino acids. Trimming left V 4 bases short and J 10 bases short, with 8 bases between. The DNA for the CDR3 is TGTGCCAGCAGTGTAGTGGGAGAGCAGTTCTTC. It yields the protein CASSVVGEQFF.

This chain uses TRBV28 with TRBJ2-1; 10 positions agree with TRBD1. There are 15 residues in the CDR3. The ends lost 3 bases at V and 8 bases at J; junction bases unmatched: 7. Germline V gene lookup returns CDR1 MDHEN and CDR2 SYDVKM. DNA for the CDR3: TGTGCCAGCAGTTTCGGGACAGGGGTGTCAGATGAGCAGTTCTTC. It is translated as CASSFGTGVSDEQFF.

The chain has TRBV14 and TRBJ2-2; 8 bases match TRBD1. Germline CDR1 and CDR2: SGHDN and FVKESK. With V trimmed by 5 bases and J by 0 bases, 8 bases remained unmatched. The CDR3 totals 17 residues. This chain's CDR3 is CASSSFRTGTNTGELFF. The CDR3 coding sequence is TGTGCCAGCAGCTCCTTTAGGACAGGGACGAACACCGGGGAGCTGTTTTTT.

The DNA for the CDR3 is TGTGCCAGCAGCACTCGGACAGACAATCAGCCCCAGCATTTT. It specifies CASSTRTDNQPQHF. The V call is TRBV4-2, the J call TRBJ1-5, with a possible D match to TRBD1 (6 bases). Deletions cut 5 bases from V and 3 bases from J, with 11 bases between. CDR3 length: 14 residues. CDR1 LGHNA and CDR2 YNFKEQ come from the germline V gene.

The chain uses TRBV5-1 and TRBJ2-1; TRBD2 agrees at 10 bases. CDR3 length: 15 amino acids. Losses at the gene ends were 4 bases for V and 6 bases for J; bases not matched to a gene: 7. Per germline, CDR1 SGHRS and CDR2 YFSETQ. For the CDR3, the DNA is TGCGCCAGCAGCCTTAGCGGGGGGACCGTCAATGAGCAGTTCTTC. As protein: CASSLSGGTVNEQFF.

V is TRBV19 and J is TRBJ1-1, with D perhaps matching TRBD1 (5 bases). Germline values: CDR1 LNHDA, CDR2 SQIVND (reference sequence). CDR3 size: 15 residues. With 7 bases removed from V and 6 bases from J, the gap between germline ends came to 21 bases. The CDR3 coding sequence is TGTGCCAGTACCCTGAACCCCGGGACCCCCGCTGAAGCTTTCTTT. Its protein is CASTLNPGTPAEAFF.

CDR3 amino acids: CAWSVGVVGYGYTF. The CDR3 DNA sequence: TGTGCCTGGAGTGTGGGGGTGGTAGGCTATGGCTACACCTTC. This chain links TRBV30 with TRBJ1-2; D is perhaps TRBD1 (5 bases). Germline loops: CDR1 GTSNPN, CDR2 SVGIG (reference sequence). This CDR3 spans 14 amino acids. V shed 0 bases and J shed 4 bases, with 12 bases lying between them.

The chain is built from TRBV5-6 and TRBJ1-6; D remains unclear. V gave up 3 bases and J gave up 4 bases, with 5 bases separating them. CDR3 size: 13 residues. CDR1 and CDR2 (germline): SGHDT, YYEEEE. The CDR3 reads CASSSLYNSPLHF. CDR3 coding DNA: TGTGCCAGCAGCTCCTTGTATAATTCACCCCTCCACTTT.

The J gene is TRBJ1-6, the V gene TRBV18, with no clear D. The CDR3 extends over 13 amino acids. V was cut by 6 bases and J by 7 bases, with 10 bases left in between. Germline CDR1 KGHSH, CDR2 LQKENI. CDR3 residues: CASSRGQNSPLHF. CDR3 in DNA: TGTGCCAGCTCGCGAGGCCAGAATTCACCCCTCCACTTT.

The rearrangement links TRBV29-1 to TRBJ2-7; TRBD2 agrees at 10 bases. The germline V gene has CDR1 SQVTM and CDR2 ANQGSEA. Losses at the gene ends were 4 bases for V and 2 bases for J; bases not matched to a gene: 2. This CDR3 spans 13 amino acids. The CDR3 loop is CSVGLAGAYEQYF. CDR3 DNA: TGCAGCGTTGGACTAGCGGGTGCCTACGAGCAGTACTTC.

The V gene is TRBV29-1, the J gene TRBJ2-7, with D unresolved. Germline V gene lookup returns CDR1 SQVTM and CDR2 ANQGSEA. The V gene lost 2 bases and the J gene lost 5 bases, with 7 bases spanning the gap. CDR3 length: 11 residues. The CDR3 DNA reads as TGCAGCGTTGAATCCGTCGACGAGCAGTACTTC. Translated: CSVESVDEQYF.

The CDR3 DNA reads TGTGCCAGTAGGGCTGGTGGGGAGACCCAGTACTTC. Translated, it gives CASRAGGETQYF. The gene calls are TRBV25-1 and TRBJ2-5, with D unclear. V gave up 9 bases and J gave up 5 bases, with 13 bases separating them. From germline, CDR1 is MGHDK and CDR2 SYGVNS. The CDR3 consists of 12 residues.

CDR3 coding DNA: TGTGCCAGCAGTTTAGGGGGCGGCTACACCTTC. Translating it yields CASSLGGGYTF. The chain joins TRBV28 to TRBJ1-2; D might be TRBD1 (6 bases). Germline-derived CDR1 and CDR2 are MDHEN and SYDVKM. Between the trimmed V and J ends, which lost 2 bases and 8 bases, there was a span of 6 bases. The CDR3 totals 11 residues.

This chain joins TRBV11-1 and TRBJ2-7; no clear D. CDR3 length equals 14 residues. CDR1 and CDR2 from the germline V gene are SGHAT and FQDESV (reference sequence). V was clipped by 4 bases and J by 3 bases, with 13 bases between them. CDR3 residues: CASSSPAVSYEQYF. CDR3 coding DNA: TGTGCCAGCAGCTCCCCGGCGGTAAGCTACGAGCAGTACTTC.

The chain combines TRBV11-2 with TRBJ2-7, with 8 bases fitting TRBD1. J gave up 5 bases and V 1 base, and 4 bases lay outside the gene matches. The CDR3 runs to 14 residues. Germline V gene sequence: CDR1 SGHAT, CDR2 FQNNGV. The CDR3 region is CASSLAGTGDEQYF. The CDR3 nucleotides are TGTGCCAGCAGCTTAGCCGGGACAGGCGACGAGCAGTACTTC.

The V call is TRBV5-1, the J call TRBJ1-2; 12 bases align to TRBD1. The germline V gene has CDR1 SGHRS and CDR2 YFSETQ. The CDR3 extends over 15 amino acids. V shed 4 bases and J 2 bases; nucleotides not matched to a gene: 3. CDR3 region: CASSMGTGGNYGYTF. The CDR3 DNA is TGCGCCAGCAGCATGGGGACAGGGGGCAACTATGGCTACACCTTC.

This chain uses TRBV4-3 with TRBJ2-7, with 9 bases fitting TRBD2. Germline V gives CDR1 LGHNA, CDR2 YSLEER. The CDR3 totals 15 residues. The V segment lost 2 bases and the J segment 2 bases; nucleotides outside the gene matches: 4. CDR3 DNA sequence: TGCGCCAGCAGCCAATTGCCTAGCGGGACCTACGAGCAGTACTTC. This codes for CASSQLPSGTYEQYF.